This TCR beta chain was sequenced in a study of low-dose radiotherapy and immunotherapy resistance in tumors (dated by TCRdb to 2022 to 2024). Context from the whole study: Cohort 1 received 0.5 Gy per fraction every 2 weeks, with a prescribed total PTV dose of 6.5 Gy. Patients took aspirin 300 mg orally once daily for four cycles, starting on cycle 1 day 1. Trial participants were not randomized into treatment groups. Eight patients were included in the translational analysis, namely three from the first dose cohort plus the first five from the second dose cohort. Cyclophosphamide 200 mg/m2 was given intravenously every two weeks, one day before each radiation and immunotherapy administration. For Cohort 2, the dose was 1 Gy per fraction given every two weeks, adding up to 13 Gy in total across 26 weeks. Nivolumab and ipilimumab were both given intravenously, with nivolumab at a 240 mg flat dose every two weeks and ipilimumab at 1 mg/kg every six weeks.

To note about this clonotype: It has no known antigen specificity. No much larger clone is present one base from it, and per-base qualities are unavailable.

First-strand cDNA was synthesized with Superscript III and a set of TRAV- and TRBV-specific primers, covering both TCRalpha and TCRbeta chains. An approximately 20-cycle PCR with Phusion amplified the TCRs, pairing a constant-region primer with the adapter that was attached to the V primers. Isolated mRNA was amplified with the MessageAmp II aRNA Amplification Kit, using a roughly 15-hour in vitro transcription at 37°C. The Dynabeads mRNA DIRECT Purification Kit was used to isolate mRNA for TCR sequencing. Indexed Illumina adapters were added in a second Phusion PCR of 25 cycles, after which AMPure XP beads were used to purify the products. The study's processing was this. Custom Perl scripts were used to pool TCR sequences that encoded the same protein, to remove out-of-frame sequences, and to calculate the abundance of each clonotype. Any TCR sequence supported by only a single read was excluded from analysis. Among the metrics used to describe the repertoires were Shannon entropy, Gini index, clonality, richness, and the frequency of TCRs shared between repertoires. TCRdb redid the processing of the public reads, applying fastp at Q25 and MiXCR, and retained in-frame beta chains. Merged by CDR3 protein, the rows form single entries marked with the most common genes and DNA. TCRdb, not the original authors, processed these V and J calls. The sample includes about 12,000 distinct CDR3 sequences, with roughly 71% observed a single time. The ten largest clones capture around 3.7% of the sample.

The donors came from RACIN, which was a single-arm phase I dose-escalation trial that paired nivolumab and ipilimumab with aspirin, low-dose cyclophosphamide and low-dose radiotherapy. Patients were eligible if they had advanced solid tumors that were TIL-negative. Relative to germline, V is 3 bases shorter and J is 11 bases shorter, with 19 bases between their ends. From the cysteine through the phenylalanine, the CDR3 covers 15 amino acids. The retained sequence is limited to the CDR3, 45 bases, with the frame set at the first base. The germline V gene encodes CDR1 SGHTA and CDR2 FQGNSA. Recombination connected TRBV7-2 to TRBJ1-4; tentative D gene TRBD1, with 5 bases matching. The source of this sequence is a human donor with advanced metastatic prostate, ovarian, gallbladder or colorectal cancer (not recorded which). This table probably holds off-target reads from a library built for another chain. The DNA sequence is given as TGTGCCAGCAGCTTGGCCGGGACCCAACGTGACAAACTGTTTTTT. It translates as CASSLAGTQRDKLFF. With the portions outside the CDR3 filled from the reference TRBV7-2 and TRBJ1-4 genes, the complete variable region becomes GAGVSQSPSNKVTEKGKDVELRCDPISGHTALYWYRQSLGQGLEFLIYFQGNSAPDKSGLPSDRFSAERTGGSVSTLTIQRTQQEDSAVYLCASSLAGTQRDKLFFGSGTQLSVL.